This T cell receptor beta chain came from a study of control samples from healthy donors and cancer patients. V was trimmed by 2 bases and J by 10 bases, leaving 17 bases between them. Germline V lookup: CDR1 MDHEN, CDR2 SYDVKM. The CDR3 spans 15 residues. In its sample, this clone was seen once. Clones were read by immunoSEQ multiplex PCR, and TCRdb kept only the in-frame ones, dropping some. Of under 450,000 clones listed, 75% to 95% are singletons. The specimen sequenced was PBMCs. The chain joins TRBV28 to TRBJ1-4, with D possibly being TRBD1 (5 bases). The TCR comes from a man aged 35 to 55 with head and neck cancer. CDR3 protein: CASSLEAVLRGKLFF. For the CDR3, the DNA is TGTGCCAGCAGTTTAGAGGCAGTCCTAAGGGGAAAACTGTTTTTT.